This entry features one T cell receptor (beta chain) sequence. The CD8+ and CD4+ T cells were isolated magnetically using a negative isolation approach, whereas the TEMRA cells were enriched by FACS. The sample is drawn from a study of CD8 T cells in Susac syndrome. cDNA came from around 0.5 to 1 ug RNA primed by random hexamers. TCRdb reprocessed the immunoSEQ multiplex PCR reads via MiXCR and lists one record per CDR3 protein. The top ten clones hold 0.45% to 0.5% of a sample with around 85,000 distinct CDR3 sequences, approximately 95% of them seen once. This clonotype was sampled from a human donor with Susac syndrome. Sequencing used CD8+ T cells from PBMCs.

As DNA, the CDR3 is TGTGCTAGTGGCCCCTCAGGACAGTTTCGTGAGCAGTTCTTC. Protein sequence: CASGPSGQFREQFF. The chain carries TRBV12-5 and TRBJ2-1, with D perhaps matching TRBD1 (6 bases). CDR1 and CDR2 (germline): LGHNT, FRNRAP. The V end was cut by 6 bases, the J end by 9 bases, with 18 bases between. The CDR3 extends over 14 amino acids.